The 20 T cell receptor beta chains in this list originate from one sample, sequenced in a study of shared clonotypes between healthy human individuals. Sequencing was performed with immunoSEQ multiplex PCR; in TCRdb, only in-frame clones are kept and a portion is missing. The sample includes about a million clones, around three quarters seen only once; the top ten take 0.89%. Sequencing was performed on memory CD4+ T cells from PBMCs. Noted subset: CD45RA-negative fraction. All receptors derive from a man aged 18 to 30 in good health. Some clones in this sample may be carry-over from other donors' samples.

The chain joins TRBV4-2 to TRBJ2-3, with D possibly matching TRBD2 (6 bases). From germline, CDR1 is LGHNA and CDR2 YNFKEQ. CDR3 length equals 16 residues. V dropped 4 bases and J dropped 0 bases, with 14 bases sitting between them. CDR3 in DNA: TGTGCCAGCAGCCGAGGAGTAGCGGAGAGCACAGATACGCAGTATTTT. This codes for CASSRGVAESTDTQYF.

The V gene is TRBV5-5, the J gene TRBJ2-7, with a tentative D call TRBD2 (5 bases). There are 16 residues in the CDR3. V was cut by 0 bases and J by 5 bases, with 18 bases left in between. From germline, CDR1 is SGHKS and CDR2 YYEKEE (reference sequence). CDR3: CASSLATGISADEQYF. CDR3 bases: TGTGCCAGCAGCTTGGCGACCGGGATATCGGCGGACGAGCAGTACTTC.

Here the CDR3 reads CASSPLPRTDTQYF. For the CDR3, the DNA is TGTGCCAGCTCACCACTCCCCCGCACAGATACGCAGTATTTT. This rearrangement joins TRBV18 to TRBJ2-3; D is undetermined. This CDR3 contains 14 residues. Germline V gene data show CDR1 as KGHSH and CDR2 as LQKENI. The V gene lost 1 base and the J gene lost 1 base, with 6 bases spanning the gap.

The CDR3 DNA is TGTGCCAGCAGAGACGCCGGGGCTAACTATGGCTACACCTTC. This encodes CASRDAGANYGYTF. This chain links TRBV25-1 with TRBJ1-2, with D unresolved. Trimming left V 6 bases short and J 0 bases short, with 11 bases between. Germline V gene lookup returns CDR1 MGHDK and CDR2 SYGVNS. CDR3 size: 14 residues.

For this clone: This may be a read error: a much more frequent sequence differs by one nucleotide. Here the CDR3 DNA reads TGTGCCTGGAATCTCGGGAGGAAGGACGGGGAGCTGTTTTTT. Translated: CAWNLGRKDGELFF. This rearrangement joins TRBV30 to TRBJ2-2; TRBD2 matches at 7 bases. J gave up 7 bases and V 4 bases, and 9 bases lay outside the gene matches. Germline values: CDR1 GTSNPN, CDR2 SVGIG (reference sequence). The CDR3 runs to 14 residues.

Worth noting for this clone: A far larger clone lies a single base away; this is likely a read error. Other DNA sequences of this sample code for an identical CDR3. This chain connects TRBV27 to TRBJ2-2; D is unclear. This CDR3 is built from 12 residues. V lost 5 bases, J lost 1 base, and 2 bases lay in between. Germline V gene lookup returns CDR1 MNHEY and CDR2 SMNVEV (reference sequence). The DNA of the CDR3 is TGTGCCAGCAGTCTGAACACCGGGGAGCTGTTTTTT. It codes for CASSLNTGELFF.

The rearrangement joins TRBV7-3 to TRBJ2-5, with TRBD1 matching 8 bases. V was clipped by 2 bases and J by 11 bases; unmatched bases: 7. This CDR3 comprises 13 residues. Germline CDR1 SGHTA, CDR2 FQGTGA. The CDR3 reads CASSLEGQARQYF. The CDR3 nucleotides read TGTGCCAGCAGCTTAGAGGGACAGGCCCGTCAGTACTTC.

The chain carries TRBV5-6 and TRBJ2-4, with 8 bases aligning to TRBD1. J gave up 7 bases and V 2 bases, and 8 bases lay outside the gene matches. CDR3 length: 15 residues. Germline V lookup: CDR1 SGHDT, CDR2 YYEEEE. This chain's CDR3 is CASSFGTGGRNIQYF. CDR3 nucleotides: TGTGCCAGCAGCTTTGGGACAGGCGGTAGGAACATTCAGTACTTC.

CDR3 sequence reads: CASSPFPRDTQYF. CDR3 DNA sequence: TGCGCCAGCAGCCCCTTTCCCCGGGATACGCAGTATTTT. The gene calls are TRBV5-1 and TRBJ2-3; no reliable D call. From germline, CDR1 is SGHRS and CDR2 YFSETQ. Trimming removed 4 bases from V and 6 bases from J, with 12 bases in between. This CDR3 spans 13 amino acids.

The genes are TRBV6-6 and TRBJ2-7; 10 bases align to TRBD2. V dropped 2 bases and J dropped 7; count of bases not matched to a gene: 5. Germline CDR1 MNHNY, CDR2 SVGAGI (reference sequence). The CDR3 length is 14 residues. CDR3 protein: CASSYPAGGKEQYF. The CDR3 DNA reads TGTGCCAGCAGTTACCCAGCGGGAGGGAAGGAGCAGTACTTC.

The chain uses TRBV18 and TRBJ2-4, with D perhaps TRBD1 (8 bases). Germline values: CDR1 KGHSH, CDR2 LQKENI. The CDR3 has 17 amino acids. Trimming cost V 4 bases and J 5 bases, with 21 bases left between them. CDR3 DNA: TGTGCCAGCTCACTGCTGAGGACAGGGAGGGATGAAAACATTCAGTACTTC. Translation gives CASSLLRTGRDENIQYF.

This clone was seen once. V and J are TRBV28 and TRBJ2-3; TRBD2 aligns across 12 bases. Per the germline V gene, CDR1 is MDHEN and CDR2 is SYDVKM. V shed 3 bases and J 1 base; nucleotides not matched to a gene: 5. The CDR3 contains 17 residues. CDR3 amino acids: CASSLSWTSGGTDTQYF. The CDR3 DNA reads TGTGCCAGCAGTTTGTCGTGGACTAGCGGGGGCACAGATACGCAGTATTTT.

The rearrangement joins TRBV30 to TRBJ1-1; D ambiguous. Per the germline V gene, CDR1 is GTSNPN and CDR2 is SVGIG (reference sequence). Trimming shortened V by 4 bases and J by 4 bases, and 10 bases separated the two germline ends. The CDR3 covers 12 residues. The CDR3 loop is CAWTNGGTEAFF. The CDR3 region has the DNA TGTGCCTGGACCAACGGAGGCACTGAAGCTTTCTTT. The variable domain in full, with the rest retrieved from reference TRBV30 and TRBJ1-1, is SQTIHQWPATLVQPVGSPLSLECTVEGTSNPNLYWYRQAAGRGLQLLFYSVGIGQISSEVPQNLSASRPQDRQFILSSKKLLLSDSGFYLCAWTNGGTEAFFGQGTRLTVV.

The chain couples TRBV2 to TRBJ2-1; weak D call: TRBD1 (6 bases). The CDR3 totals 13 residues. The V gene lost 2 bases and the J gene lost 6 bases, with 8 bases spanning the gap. Germline lookup yields CDR1 SNHLY and CDR2 FYNNEI. This CDR3 reads CASSEQGGNEQFF. The CDR3 DNA reads as TGTGCCAGCAGTGAACAAGGGGGCAATGAGCAGTTCTTC.

This clone was found a few times. J is TRBJ1-1 and V is TRBV5-1; maybe TRBD1 (6 bases). This CDR3 has 14 amino acids. V lost 4 bases, J lost 4 bases, and 14 bases lay in between. CDR1 is SGHRS and CDR2 is YFSETQ in the germline V gene. CDR3: CASSPTDRGTEAFF. The CDR3 DNA sequence: TGCGCCAGCAGCCCAACGGACAGAGGCACTGAAGCTTTCTTT.

The genes are TRBV6-4 and TRBJ2-5; D ambiguous. V was pared by 3 bases and J by 2 bases, with 10 bases between. CDR1 MRHNA and CDR2 SNTAGT come from the germline V gene. There are 14 residues in the CDR3. The CDR3 DNA follows: TGTGCCAGCAGTGATTTGGGCCTACAAGAGACCCAGTACTTC. This sequence encodes CASSDLGLQETQYF.

V is TRBV6-1 and J is TRBJ2-2; D gene uncertain. The V gene's germline CDR1 is MNHNS and CDR2 SASEGT. Trimming pared 2 bases from V and 9 bases from J, leaving 10 bases between. CDR3 length equals 13 residues. CDR3 sequence (DNA): TGTGCCAGCAGTGAACACTCGAGTAGGGAGCTGTTTTTT. Translated: CASSEHSSRELFF.

This chain's CDR3 is CASSLEHGPSGNTIYF. The CDR3 bases are TGTGCCAGCAGCTTAGAGCACGGCCCCTCTGGAAACACCATATATTTT. V gene TRBV7-9 combines with J gene TRBJ1-3; D remains ambiguous. Germline loops: CDR1 SEHNR, CDR2 FQNEAQ (reference sequence). The CDR3 length is 16 residues. The V gene lost 1 base and the J gene lost 0 bases, with 10 bases spanning the gap.

This clone was detected only once. The chain employs TRBV2 and TRBJ2-5; D may be TRBD2 (6 bases). The V gene lost 5 bases and the J gene lost 5 bases, with 15 bases spanning the gap. This CDR3 is 14 amino acids long. Germline assignment: CDR1 SNHLY and CDR2 FYNNEI. The CDR3 is CASSLAGKGETQYF. The CDR3, as DNA: TGTGCCAGCAGTTTGGCGGGGAAAGGGGAGACCCAGTACTTC.

This clone has at least ten counts. This chain connects TRBV6-1 to TRBJ2-7; a possible D gene is TRBD2 (5 bases). The CDR3 sequence is 15 residues long. V lost 7 bases and J lost 0, with 16 bases in between. From germline, CDR1 is MNHNS and CDR2 SASEGT. CDR3 in amino acids: CASTEGTEPSYEQYF. CDR3 bases: TGTGCCAGCACTGAGGGTACAGAGCCCTCCTACGAGCAGTACTTC.